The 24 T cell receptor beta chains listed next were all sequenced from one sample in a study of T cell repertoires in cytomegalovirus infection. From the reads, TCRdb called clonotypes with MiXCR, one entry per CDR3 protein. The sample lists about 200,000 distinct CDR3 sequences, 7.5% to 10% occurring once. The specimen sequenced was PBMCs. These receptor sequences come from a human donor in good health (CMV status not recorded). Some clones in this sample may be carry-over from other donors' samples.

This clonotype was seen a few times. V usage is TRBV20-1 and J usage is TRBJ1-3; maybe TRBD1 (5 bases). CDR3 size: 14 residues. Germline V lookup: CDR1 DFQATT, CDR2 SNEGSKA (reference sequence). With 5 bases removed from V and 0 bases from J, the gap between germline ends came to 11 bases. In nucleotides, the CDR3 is TGCAGTGCTGTCGGGACCGACTCTGGAAACACCATATATTTT. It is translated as CSAVGTDSGNTIYF.

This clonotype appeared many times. This chain's CDR3 is CASSLNLRPQETQYF. Written as DNA, the CDR3 is TGTGCCAGCAGCTTAAACCTCCGGCCCCAAGAGACCCAGTACTTC. V usage is TRBV7-9 and J usage is TRBJ2-5; D is uncertain. CDR1 and CDR2 (germline): SEHNR, FQNEAQ (reference sequence). The CDR3 is 15 amino acids. The V and J ends lost 2 bases and 1 base respectively, with 11 bases between them.

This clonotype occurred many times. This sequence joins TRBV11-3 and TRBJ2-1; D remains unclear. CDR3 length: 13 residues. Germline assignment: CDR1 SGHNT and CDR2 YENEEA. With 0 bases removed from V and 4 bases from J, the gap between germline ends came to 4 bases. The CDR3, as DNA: TGTGCCAGCAGCTTAGAACCATACAATGAGCAGTTCTTC. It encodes CASSLEPYNEQFF.

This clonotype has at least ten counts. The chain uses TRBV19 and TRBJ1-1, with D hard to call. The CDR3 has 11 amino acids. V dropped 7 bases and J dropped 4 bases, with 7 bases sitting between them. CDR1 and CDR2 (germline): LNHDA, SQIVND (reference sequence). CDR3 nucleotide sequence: TGTGCCAGTACCAGGTTCACTGAAGCTTTCTTT. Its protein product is CASTRFTEAFF.

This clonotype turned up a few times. The CDR3 region is CASSGGGRNMNTEAFF. DNA for the CDR3: TGTGCCAGCAGCGGGGGGGGGCGGAACATGAACACTGAAGCTTTCTTT. The gene calls are TRBV9 and TRBJ1-1, with D possibly TRBD1 on 6 matching bases. CDR3 length equals 16 residues. Trimming took off 3 bases at V and 0 bases at J, with 15 bases between the two ends. Germline V gene lookup returns CDR1 SGDLS and CDR2 YYNGEE.

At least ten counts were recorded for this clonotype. The CDR3 spells CASSSTLGVNTEAFF. DNA of the CDR3: TGTGCCAGCAGCTCGACCCTGGGGGTGAACACTGAAGCTTTCTTT. This chain uses TRBV5-6 with TRBJ1-1; a possible D gene is TRBD1 (5 bases). V lost 3 bases and J 0 bases, leaving 12 bases between the germline ends. From germline, CDR1 is SGHDT and CDR2 YYEEEE. The CDR3 runs to 15 residues.

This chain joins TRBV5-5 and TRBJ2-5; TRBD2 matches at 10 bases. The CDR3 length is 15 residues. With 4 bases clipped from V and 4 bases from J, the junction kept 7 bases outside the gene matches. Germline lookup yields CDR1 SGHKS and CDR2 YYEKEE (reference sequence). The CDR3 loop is CASSGGLAAGETQYF. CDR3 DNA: TGTGCCAGCAGCGGCGGACTAGCGGCGGGAGAGACCCAGTACTTC.

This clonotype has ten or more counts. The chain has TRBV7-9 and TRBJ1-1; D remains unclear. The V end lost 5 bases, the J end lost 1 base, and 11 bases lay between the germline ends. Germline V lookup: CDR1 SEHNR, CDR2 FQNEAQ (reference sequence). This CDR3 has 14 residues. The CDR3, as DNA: TGTGCCAGCAGCCCTATGCTGGAGAACACTGAAGCTTTCTTT. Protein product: CASSPMLENTEAFF.

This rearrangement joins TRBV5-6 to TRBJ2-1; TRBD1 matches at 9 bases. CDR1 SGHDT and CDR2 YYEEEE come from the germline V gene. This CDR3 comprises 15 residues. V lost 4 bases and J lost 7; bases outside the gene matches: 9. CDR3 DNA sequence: TGTGCCAGCAGCCTCTCGGGACAGGGTAGTAATGAGCAGTTCTTC. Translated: CASSLSGQGSNEQFF.

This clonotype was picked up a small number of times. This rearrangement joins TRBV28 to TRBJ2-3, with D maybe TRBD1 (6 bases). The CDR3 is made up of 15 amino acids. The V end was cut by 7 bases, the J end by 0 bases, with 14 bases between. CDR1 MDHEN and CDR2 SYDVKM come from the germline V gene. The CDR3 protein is CASTPGVASTDTQYF. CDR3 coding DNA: TGTGCCAGCACCCCAGGGGTTGCGAGCACAGATACGCAGTATTTT.

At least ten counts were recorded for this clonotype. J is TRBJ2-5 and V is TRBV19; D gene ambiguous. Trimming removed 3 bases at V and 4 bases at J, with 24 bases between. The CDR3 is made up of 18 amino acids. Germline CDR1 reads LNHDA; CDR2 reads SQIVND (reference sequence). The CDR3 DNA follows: TGTGCCAGTAGTATCTATCCTGGCTCTACACGGGCAAGAGAGACCCAGTACTTC. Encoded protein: CASSIYPGSTRARETQYF.

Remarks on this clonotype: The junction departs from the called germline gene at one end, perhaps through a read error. The CDR3 DNA sequence: TGTGCCAGCAGCTTAGCAGTACAGCGCTCCTACGAGCAGTACTTT. It codes for CASSLAVQRSYEQYF. The rearrangement uses TRBV7-2 and TRBJ2-7; unclear D gene. Germline V CDR1 and CDR2: SGHTA, FQGNSA. The CDR3 sequence is 15 residues long.

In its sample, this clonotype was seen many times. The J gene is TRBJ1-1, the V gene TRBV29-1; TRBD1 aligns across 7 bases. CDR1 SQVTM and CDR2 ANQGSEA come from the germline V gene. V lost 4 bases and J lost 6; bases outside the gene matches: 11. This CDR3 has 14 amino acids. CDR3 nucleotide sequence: TGCAGCGTTGCTATAGGGGGCGTTGGCGCTGAAGCTTTCTTT. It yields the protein CSVAIGGVGAEAFF.

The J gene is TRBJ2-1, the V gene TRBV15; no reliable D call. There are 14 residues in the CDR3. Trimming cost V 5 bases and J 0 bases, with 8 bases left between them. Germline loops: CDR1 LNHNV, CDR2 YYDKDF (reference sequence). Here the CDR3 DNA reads TGTGCCACCAGCCAATTAAGCTCCTACAATGAGCAGTTCTTC. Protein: CATSQLSSYNEQFF.

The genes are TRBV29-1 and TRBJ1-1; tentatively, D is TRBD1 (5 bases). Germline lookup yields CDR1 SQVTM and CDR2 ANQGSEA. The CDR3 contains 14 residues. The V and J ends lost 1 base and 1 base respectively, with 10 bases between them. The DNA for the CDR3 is TGCAGCGTTGAAGGGGTGGGGACGAACACTGAAGCTTTCTTT. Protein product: CSVEGVGTNTEAFF.

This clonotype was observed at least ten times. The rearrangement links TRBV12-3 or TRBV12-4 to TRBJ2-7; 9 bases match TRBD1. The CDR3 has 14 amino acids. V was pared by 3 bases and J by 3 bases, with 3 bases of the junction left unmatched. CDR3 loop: CASSLPGQGYEQYF. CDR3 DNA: TGTGCCAGCAGTTTGCCGGGACAGGGCTACGAGCAGTACTTC.

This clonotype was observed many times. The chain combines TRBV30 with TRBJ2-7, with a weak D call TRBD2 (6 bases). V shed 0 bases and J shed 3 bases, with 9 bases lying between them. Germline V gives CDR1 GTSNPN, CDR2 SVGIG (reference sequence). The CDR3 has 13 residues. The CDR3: CAWSVAGVYEQYF. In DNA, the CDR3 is TGTGCCTGGAGTGTAGCGGGTGTCTACGAGCAGTACTTC.

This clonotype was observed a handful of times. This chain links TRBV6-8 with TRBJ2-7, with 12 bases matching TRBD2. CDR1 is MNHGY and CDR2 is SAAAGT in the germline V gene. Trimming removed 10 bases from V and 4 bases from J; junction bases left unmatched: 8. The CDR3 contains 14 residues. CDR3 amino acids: CATRLAGEGYEQYF. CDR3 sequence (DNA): TGTGCCACCAGACTAGCGGGAGAGGGGTACGAGCAGTACTTC.

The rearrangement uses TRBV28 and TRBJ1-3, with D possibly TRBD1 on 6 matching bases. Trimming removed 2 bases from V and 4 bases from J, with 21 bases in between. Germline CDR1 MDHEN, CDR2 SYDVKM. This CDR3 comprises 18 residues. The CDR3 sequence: CASSLLHGGPGFGNTIYF. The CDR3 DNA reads TGTGCCAGCAGTTTACTACATGGGGGGCCGGGATTCGGAAACACCATATATTTT.

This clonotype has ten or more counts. CDR3 coding DNA: TGTGCCAGCAGCTTAGCCCTCGGCGGGGGCTCTAATGGCTACACCTTC. Amino acid sequence: CASSLALGGGSNGYTF. The chain links TRBV7-2 to TRBJ1-2; weak D call: TRBD1 (6 bases). Between the trimmed V and J ends, which lost 0 bases and 6 bases, there was a span of 17 bases. CDR1 and CDR2 (germline): SGHTA, FQGNSA. The CDR3 totals 16 residues.

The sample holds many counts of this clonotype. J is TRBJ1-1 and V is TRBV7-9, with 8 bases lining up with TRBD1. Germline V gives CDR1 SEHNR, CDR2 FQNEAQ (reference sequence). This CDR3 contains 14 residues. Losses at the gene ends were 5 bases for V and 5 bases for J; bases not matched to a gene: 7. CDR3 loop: CASSKDRGGTEAFF. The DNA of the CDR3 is TGTGCCAGCAGCAAAGACAGGGGTGGAACTGAAGCTTTCTTT. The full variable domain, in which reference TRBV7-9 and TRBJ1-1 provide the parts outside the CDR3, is DTGVSQNPRHKITKRGQNVTFRCDPISEHNRLYWYRQTLGQGPEFLTYFQNEAQLEKSRLLSDRFSAERPKGSFSTLEIQRTEQGDSAMYLCASSKDRGGTEAFFGQGTRLTVV.

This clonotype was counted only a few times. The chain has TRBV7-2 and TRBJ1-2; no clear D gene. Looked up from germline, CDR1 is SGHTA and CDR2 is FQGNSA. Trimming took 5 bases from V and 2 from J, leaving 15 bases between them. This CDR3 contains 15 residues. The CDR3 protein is CASSTDPGRNYGYTF. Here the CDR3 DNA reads TGTGCCAGCAGCACGGACCCGGGGAGGAACTATGGCTACACCTTC.

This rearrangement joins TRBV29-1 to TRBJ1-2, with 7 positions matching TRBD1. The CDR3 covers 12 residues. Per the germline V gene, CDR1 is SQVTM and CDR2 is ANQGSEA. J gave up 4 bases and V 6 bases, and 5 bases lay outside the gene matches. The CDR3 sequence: CSVTRGVYGYTF. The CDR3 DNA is TGCAGCGTGACCAGGGGGGTCTATGGCTACACCTTC. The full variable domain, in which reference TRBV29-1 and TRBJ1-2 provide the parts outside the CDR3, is SAVISQKPSRDICQRGTSLTIQCQVDSQVTMMFWYRQQPGQSLTLIATANQGSEATYESGFVIDKFPISRPNLTFSTLTVSNMSPEDSSIYLCSVTRGVYGYTFGSGTRLTVV.

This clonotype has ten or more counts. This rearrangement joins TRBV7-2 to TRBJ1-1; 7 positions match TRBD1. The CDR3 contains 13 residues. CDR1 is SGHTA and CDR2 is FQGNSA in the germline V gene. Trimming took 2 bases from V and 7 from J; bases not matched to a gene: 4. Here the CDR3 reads CASSLRGQNEAFF. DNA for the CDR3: TGTGCCAGCAGCTTAAGGGGACAGAATGAAGCTTTCTTT.